The clone carrying this TCR beta chain appeared once. Antigen unknown. The length of the CDR3 is 13 residues. V was clipped by 6 bases and J by 4 bases, with 12 bases between them. Per germline, CDR1 MNHEY and CDR2 SVGAGI. Clones were sequenced by immunoSEQ multiplex PCR, and TCRdb holds only the in-frame ones, with some missing. This table has 15,000 to 20,000 clones, roughly 88% appearing once. The entry originates in a study of T cell clonotyping in hematopoietic cell transplantation. Study conclusions and caveats: Broader posttransplant TCR repertoire diversity was predicted by graft donor and pretransplant recipient Inverse Simpson Index values. Recipient TCR diversity dropped after transplant; expanded clonotypes rose from day 30 to 180.

This rearrangement joins TRBV6-5 to TRBJ2-5; D may be TRBD1 (6 bases). Sequenced: peripheral blood mononuclear cells. This receptor was identified in a woman aged 35 to 49 in good health. Some clones in this sample may be carry-over from other donors' samples. The chain's CDR3 is CASSLLGGETQYF. Written as DNA, the CDR3 is TGTGCCAGCAGCCTCCTAGGGGGAGAGACCCAGTACTTC.